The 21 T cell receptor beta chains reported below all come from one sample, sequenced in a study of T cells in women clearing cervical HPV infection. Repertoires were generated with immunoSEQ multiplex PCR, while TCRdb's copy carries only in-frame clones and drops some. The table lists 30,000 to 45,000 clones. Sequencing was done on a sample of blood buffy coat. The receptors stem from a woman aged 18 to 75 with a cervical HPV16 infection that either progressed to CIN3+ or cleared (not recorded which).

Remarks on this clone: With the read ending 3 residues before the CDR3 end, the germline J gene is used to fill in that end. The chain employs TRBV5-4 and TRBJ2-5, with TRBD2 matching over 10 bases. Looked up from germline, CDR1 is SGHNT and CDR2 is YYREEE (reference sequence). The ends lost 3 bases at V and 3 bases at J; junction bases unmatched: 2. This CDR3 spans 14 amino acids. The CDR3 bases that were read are TGTGCCAGCAGCTACGGGACTAGCGAAGAGACC. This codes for CASSYGTSEET. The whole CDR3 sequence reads CASSYGTSEETQYF.

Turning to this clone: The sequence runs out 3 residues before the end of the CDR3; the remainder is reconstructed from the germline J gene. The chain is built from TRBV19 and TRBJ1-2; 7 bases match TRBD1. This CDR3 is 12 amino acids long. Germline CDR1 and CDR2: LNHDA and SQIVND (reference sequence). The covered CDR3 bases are TGTGCCAGTAGTATCACAGGGGAAGGC. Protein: CASSITGEG. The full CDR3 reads CASSITGEGYTF.

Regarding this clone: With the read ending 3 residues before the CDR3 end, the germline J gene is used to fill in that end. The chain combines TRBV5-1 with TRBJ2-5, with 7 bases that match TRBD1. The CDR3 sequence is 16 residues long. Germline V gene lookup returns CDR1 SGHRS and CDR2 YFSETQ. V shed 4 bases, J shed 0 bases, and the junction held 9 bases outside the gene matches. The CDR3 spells CASSPSGGIDQETQYF. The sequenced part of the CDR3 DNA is TGCGCCAGCAGCCCGTCAGGGGGAATCGACCAAGAGACC. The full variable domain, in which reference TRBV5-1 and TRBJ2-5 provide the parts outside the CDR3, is KAGVTQTPRYLIKTRGQQVTLSCSPISGHRSVSWYQQTPGQGLQFLFEYFSETQRNKGNFPGRFSGRQFSNSRSEMNVSTLELGDSALYLCASSPSGGIDQETQYFGPGTRLLVL.

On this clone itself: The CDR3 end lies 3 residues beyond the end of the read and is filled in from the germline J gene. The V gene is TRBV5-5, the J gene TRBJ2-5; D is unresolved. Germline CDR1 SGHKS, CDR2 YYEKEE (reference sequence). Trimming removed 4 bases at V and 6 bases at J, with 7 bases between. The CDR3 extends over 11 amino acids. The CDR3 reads CASSSSQTQYF. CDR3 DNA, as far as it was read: TGTGCCAGCAGCAGTAGTCAGACC.

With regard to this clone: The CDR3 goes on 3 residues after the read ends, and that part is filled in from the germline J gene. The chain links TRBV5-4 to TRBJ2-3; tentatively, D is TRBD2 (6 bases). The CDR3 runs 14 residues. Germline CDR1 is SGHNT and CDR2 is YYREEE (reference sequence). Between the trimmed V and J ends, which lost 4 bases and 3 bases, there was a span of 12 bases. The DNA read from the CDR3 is TGTGCCAGCAGCCGGATCGGGACTACAGATACG. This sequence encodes CASSRIGTTDT. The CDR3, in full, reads CASSRIGTTDTQYF.

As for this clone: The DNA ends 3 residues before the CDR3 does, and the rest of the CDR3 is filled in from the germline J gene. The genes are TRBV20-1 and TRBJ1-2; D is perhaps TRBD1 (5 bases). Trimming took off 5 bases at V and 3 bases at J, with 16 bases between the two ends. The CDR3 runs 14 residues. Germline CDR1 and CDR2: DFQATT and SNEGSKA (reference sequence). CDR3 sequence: CSAYPGSGYYGYTF. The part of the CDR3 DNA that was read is TGCAGTGCTTACCCAGGGTCGGGATACTATGGC.

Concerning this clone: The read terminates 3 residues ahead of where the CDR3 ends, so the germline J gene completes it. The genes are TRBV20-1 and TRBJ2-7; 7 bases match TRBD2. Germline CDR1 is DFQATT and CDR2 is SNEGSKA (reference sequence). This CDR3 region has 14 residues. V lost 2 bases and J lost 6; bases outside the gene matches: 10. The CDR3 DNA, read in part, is TGCAGTGCTAGACAAAGCGGGATGGCTGGCGAG. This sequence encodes CSARQSGMAGE. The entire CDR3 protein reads CSARQSGMAGEQYF.

CDR3 sequence: CSVERGKGYEQYF. Incomplete CDR3 DNA: TGCAGCGTTGAAAGGGGGAAAGGCTACGAG. V is TRBV29-1 and J is TRBJ2-7; D may be TRBD1 (6 bases). The read comes to an end 3 residues before the CDR3 does, leaving the germline J gene to fill in the end. The CDR3 loop spans 13 amino acids. V dropped 2 bases and J dropped 3 bases, with 11 bases sitting between them. The germline CDR1 and CDR2 sequences are SQVTM and ANQGSEA.

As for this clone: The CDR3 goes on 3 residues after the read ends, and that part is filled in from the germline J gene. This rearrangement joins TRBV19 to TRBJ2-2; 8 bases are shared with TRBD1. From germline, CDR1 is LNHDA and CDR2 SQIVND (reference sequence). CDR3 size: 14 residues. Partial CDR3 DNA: TGTGCCAGTAGTGACAGGGGATATAATTCACCG. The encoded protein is CASSDRGYNSP. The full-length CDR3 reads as CASSDRGYNSPLFF.

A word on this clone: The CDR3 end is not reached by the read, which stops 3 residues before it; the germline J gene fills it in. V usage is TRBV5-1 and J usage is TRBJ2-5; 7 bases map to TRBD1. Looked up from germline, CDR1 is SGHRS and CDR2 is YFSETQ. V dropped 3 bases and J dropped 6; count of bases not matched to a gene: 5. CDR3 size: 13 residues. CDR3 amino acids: CASSSTTGKTQYF. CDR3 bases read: TGCGCCAGCAGCTCAACGACAGGGAAGACC.

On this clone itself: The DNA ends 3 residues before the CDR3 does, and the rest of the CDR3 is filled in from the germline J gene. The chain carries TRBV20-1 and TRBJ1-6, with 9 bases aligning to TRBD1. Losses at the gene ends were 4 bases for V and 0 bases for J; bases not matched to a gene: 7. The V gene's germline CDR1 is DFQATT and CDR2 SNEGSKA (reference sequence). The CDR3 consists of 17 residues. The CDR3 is CSATGTGLSSYNSPLHF. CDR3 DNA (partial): TGCAGTGCTACCGGGACAGGGCTAAGCTCCTATAATTCACCC.

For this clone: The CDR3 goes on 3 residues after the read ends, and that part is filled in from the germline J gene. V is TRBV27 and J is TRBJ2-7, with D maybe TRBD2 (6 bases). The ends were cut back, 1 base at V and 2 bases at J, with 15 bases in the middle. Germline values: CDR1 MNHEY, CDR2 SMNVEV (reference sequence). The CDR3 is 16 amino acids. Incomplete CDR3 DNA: TGTGCCAGCAGTTTATATGGTTTTGGAGGGGCCTACGAG. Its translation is CASSLYGFGGAYE. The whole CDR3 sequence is CASSLYGFGGAYEQYF.

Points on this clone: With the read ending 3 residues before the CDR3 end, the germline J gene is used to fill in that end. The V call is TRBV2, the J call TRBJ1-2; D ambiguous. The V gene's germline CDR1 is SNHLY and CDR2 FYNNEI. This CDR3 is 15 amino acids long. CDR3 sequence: CASSESRLRVDDYTF. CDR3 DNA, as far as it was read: TGTGCCAGCAGTGAATCCCGCCTCCGGGTCGACGAC.

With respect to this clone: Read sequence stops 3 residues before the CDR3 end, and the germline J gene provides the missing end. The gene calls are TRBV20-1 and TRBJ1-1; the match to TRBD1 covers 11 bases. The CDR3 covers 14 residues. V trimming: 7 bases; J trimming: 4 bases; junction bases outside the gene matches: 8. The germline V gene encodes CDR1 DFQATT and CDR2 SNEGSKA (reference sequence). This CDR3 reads CSVNGDRGSTEAFF. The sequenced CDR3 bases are TGCAGTGTAAATGGGGACAGGGGGTCCACTGAA.

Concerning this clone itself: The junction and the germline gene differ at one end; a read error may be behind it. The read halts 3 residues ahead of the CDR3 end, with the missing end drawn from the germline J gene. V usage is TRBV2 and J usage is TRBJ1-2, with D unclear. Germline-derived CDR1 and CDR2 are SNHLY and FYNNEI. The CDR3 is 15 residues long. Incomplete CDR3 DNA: TGTGCCGGCAGTGAAGCGCGGACTCCCGTCAATGGC. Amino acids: CAGSEARTPVNG. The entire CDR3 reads CAGSEARTPVNGYTF.

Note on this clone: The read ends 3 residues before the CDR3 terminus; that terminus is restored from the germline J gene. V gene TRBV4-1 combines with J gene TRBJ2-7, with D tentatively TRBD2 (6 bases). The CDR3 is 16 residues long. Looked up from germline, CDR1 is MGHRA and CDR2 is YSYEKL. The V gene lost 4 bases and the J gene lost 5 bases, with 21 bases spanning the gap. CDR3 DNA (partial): TGCGCCAGCAGCCCTAAGAGGTCAGGCGCGGGGAACGAG. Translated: CASSPKRSGAGNE. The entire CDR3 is CASSPKRSGAGNEQYF.

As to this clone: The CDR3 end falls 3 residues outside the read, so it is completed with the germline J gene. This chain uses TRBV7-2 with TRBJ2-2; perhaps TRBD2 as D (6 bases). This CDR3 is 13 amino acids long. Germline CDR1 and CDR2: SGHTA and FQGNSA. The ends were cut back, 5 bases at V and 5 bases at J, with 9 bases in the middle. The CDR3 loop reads CASSGTGTGELFF. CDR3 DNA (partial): TGTGCCAGCAGCGGGACTGGGACCGGGGAG.

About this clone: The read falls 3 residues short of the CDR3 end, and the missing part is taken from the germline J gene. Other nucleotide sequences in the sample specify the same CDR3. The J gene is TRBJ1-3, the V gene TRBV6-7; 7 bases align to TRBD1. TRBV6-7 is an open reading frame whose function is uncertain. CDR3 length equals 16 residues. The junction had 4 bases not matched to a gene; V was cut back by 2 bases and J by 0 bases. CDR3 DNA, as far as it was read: TGTGCCAGCAGTTACGGGACAGATCGCTCTGGAAACACC. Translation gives CASSYGTDRSGNT. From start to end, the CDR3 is CASSYGTDRSGNTIYF.

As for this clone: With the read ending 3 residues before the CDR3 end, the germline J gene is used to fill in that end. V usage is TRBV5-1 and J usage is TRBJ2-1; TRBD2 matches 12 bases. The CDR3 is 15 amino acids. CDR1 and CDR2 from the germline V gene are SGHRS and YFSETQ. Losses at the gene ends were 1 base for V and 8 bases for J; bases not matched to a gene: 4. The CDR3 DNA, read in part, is TGCGCCAGCAGCTTGCTAGCGGGGGGGCGGGATGAG. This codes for CASSLLAGGRDE. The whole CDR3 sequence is CASSLLAGGRDEQFF.

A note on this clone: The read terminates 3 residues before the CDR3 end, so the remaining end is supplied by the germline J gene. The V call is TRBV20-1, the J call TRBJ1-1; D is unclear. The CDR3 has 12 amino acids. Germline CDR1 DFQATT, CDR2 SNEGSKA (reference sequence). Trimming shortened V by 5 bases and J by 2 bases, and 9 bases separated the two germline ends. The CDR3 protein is CSAPDLNTEAFF. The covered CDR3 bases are TGCAGTGCTCCGGACTTAAACACTGAA.

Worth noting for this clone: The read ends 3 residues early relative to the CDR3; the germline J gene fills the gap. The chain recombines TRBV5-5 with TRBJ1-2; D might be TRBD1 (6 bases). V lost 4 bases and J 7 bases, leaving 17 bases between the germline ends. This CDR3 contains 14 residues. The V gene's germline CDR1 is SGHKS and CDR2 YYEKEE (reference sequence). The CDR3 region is CASSATGGHGGYTF. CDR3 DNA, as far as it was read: TGTGCCAGCAGCGCCACGGGGGGGCACGGTGGC. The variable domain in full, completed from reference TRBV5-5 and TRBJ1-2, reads DAGVTQSPTHLIKTRGQQVTLRCSPISGHKSVSWYQQVLGQGPQFIFQYYEKEERGRGNFPDRFSARQFPNYSSELNVNALLLGDSALYLCASSATGGHGGYTFGSGTRLTVV.